Only a few counts were recorded for the clone carrying this T cell receptor beta chain. TCRdb redid the calling of the 5' RACE reads with MiXCR, one entry per CDR3 protein. The sample shows 600,000 to 700,000 distinct CDR3 sequences, less than 25% of them seen only once. This sample was included in a study of identical twins. The CDR3 totals 14 residues. Germline V gives CDR1 SGHRS, CDR2 YFSETQ. Trimming took 5 bases from V and 13 from J; bases not matched to a gene: 9. These records were also assigned to another study, of T cells expressing NK-cell markers. As reported in that work: Of the CD8+ T cells in about 6 donors, about 1.0-7.5% belonged to dominant NKG2C+ clonotypes.

The genes are TRBV5-1 and TRBJ1-6; 10 positions agree with TRBD1. This clonotype was sampled from a woman aged 18-30 years in good health. The sequencing input was PBMCs. The CDR3, as DNA: TGCGCCAGCAGGGAGGGACAGGGGTTATTTCCCCTCCACTTT. This encodes CASREGQGLFPLHF.